A single sample gave rise to the 17 T cell receptor beta chains below, sequenced in a study of blood T cell repertoires in COVID-19. The assay was immunoSEQ multiplex PCR, and TCRdb's table has in-frame clones only and misses some. The sample has roughly 250,000 clones, roughly 88% seen once; the top ten hold 3.1%. Sequences were obtained from PBMCs or T cells enriched from blood (not recorded which). The receptors come from a woman aged 40 to 50 who had been exposed to COVID-19.

This sequence joins TRBV20-1 and TRBJ1-2; possible D gene TRBD1, 6 bases. From germline, CDR1 is DFQATT and CDR2 SNEGSKA (reference sequence). V gave up 3 bases and J gave up 6 bases, with 20 bases separating them. The length of the CDR3 is 15 residues. The CDR3 DNA reads TGCAGTGCTAGTAAGCAGGGGCACCAGAGGGATGGCTACACCTTC. It yields the protein CSASKQGHQRDGYTF.

The genes are TRBV6-5 and TRBJ2-2; 9 bases match TRBD2. The V gene's germline CDR1 is MNHEY and CDR2 SVGAGI. The CDR3 runs 15 residues. V shed 6 bases and J 2 bases; nucleotides not matched to a gene: 4. CDR3 in amino acids: CASRRGLANTGELFF. For the CDR3, the DNA is TGTGCCAGCAGGAGGGGACTAGCTAACACCGGGGAGCTGTTTTTT.

This clone was seen once. The CDR3 DNA follows: TGTGCCAGCAGCCGAGGGGCTAGCGGGGAATTTTCAGATACGCAGTATTTT. It codes for CASSRGASGEFSDTQYF. The chain joins TRBV7-3 to TRBJ2-3, with 9 bases that match TRBD2. J lost 4 bases, V lost 5 bases, and 13 bases had no gene match. This CDR3 spans 17 amino acids. Germline-derived CDR1 and CDR2 are SGHTA and FQGTGA.

CDR3: CASSPRGGAGGETQYF. The CDR3 bases are TGTGCCAGCAGCCCCCGGGGCGGGGCTGGGGGAGAGACCCAGTACTTC. The chain recombines TRBV5-4 with TRBJ2-5; a weak D match, TRBD2 (6 bases). Germline assignment: CDR1 SGHNT and CDR2 YYREEE (reference sequence). The CDR3 runs 16 residues. V was cut by 4 bases and J by 4 bases, with 20 bases left in between.

This clone was detected only once. The chain joins TRBV28 to TRBJ1-2; D unclear. Looked up from germline, CDR1 is MDHEN and CDR2 is SYDVKM. V shed 5 bases and J shed 7 bases, with 14 bases lying between them. The CDR3 is 13 residues long. The CDR3 DNA is TGTGCCAGCAGTGAGGCCCTGGGAGGTGGCTACACCTTC. Its translation is CASSEALGGGYTF.

The rearrangement links TRBV19 to TRBJ1-2, with TRBD1 identical over 10 bases. Losses at the gene ends were 7 bases for V and 6 bases for J; bases not matched to a gene: 11. Per germline, CDR1 LNHDA and CDR2 SQIVND (reference sequence). The CDR3 runs 15 residues. The CDR3 is CASTDGGQGLDGYTF. In DNA form, the CDR3 reads TGTGCCAGTACCGATGGGGGACAGGGGTTGGATGGCTACACCTTC. Full variable domain (outside the CDR3, taken from reference TRBV19 and TRBJ1-2): DGGITQSPKYLFRKEGQNVTLSCEQNLNHDAMYWYRQDPGQGLRLIYYSQIVNDFQKGDIAEGYSVSREKKESFPLTVTSAQKNPTAFYLCASTDGGQGLDGYTFGSGTRLTVV.

The rearrangement links TRBV6-1 to TRBJ1-5, with unresolved D. The CDR3 sequence is 13 residues long. Per germline, CDR1 MNHNS and CDR2 SASEGT. V was pared by 0 bases and J by 3 bases, with 3 bases between. DNA for the CDR3: TGTGCCAGCAGTGAAGCCTTCAATCAGCCCCAGCATTTT. Residues: CASSEAFNQPQHF.

This CDR3 is CASSLKSRQILKETQYF. The CDR3 DNA sequence: TGTGCCAGCAGCTTAAAATCGAGACAGATCCTAAAAGAGACCCAGTACTTC. The chain links TRBV7-2 to TRBJ2-5, with a weak D call TRBD1 (5 bases). This CDR3 has 17 residues. V lost 2 bases and J lost 3, with 19 bases in between. The germline V gene encodes CDR1 SGHTA and CDR2 FQGNSA.

V gene TRBV7-6 combines with J gene TRBJ2-5; 12 bases fit TRBD2. This CDR3 comprises 16 residues. Germline CDR1 SGHVS, CDR2 FNYEAQ. V gave up 5 bases and J gave up 1 base; unmatched junction bases: 5. As DNA, the CDR3 is TGTGCCAGCAGCAGGGGACTAGCGGGCTTCCAAGAGACCCAGTACTTC. Amino acid sequence: CASSRGLAGFQETQYF.

This clone was counted between two and nine times. The chain has TRBV10-3 and TRBJ2-7; D is unclear. The germline CDR1 and CDR2 sequences are ENHRY and SYGVKD. Trimming took 3 bases from V and 3 from J, leaving 6 bases between them. The CDR3 totals 12 residues. The CDR3 coding sequence is TGTGCCATCAGTGATATGAGCTACGAGCAGTACTTC. Its protein product is CAISDMSYEQYF.

The chain couples TRBV27 to TRBJ1-1; D is possibly TRBD1 (6 bases). The germline V gene encodes CDR1 MNHEY and CDR2 SMNVEV (reference sequence). The CDR3 sequence is 13 residues long. V gave up 3 bases and J gave up 8 bases, with 13 bases separating them. CDR3 sequence: CASSFYGQNEAFF. The CDR3 region has the DNA TGTGCCAGCAGTTTTTATGGACAGAACGAAGCTTTCTTT.

This sequence joins TRBV2 and TRBJ2-7; a possible D gene is TRBD2 (6 bases). Trimming pared 3 bases from V and 5 bases from J, leaving 17 bases between. The length of the CDR3 is 15 residues. The V gene's germline CDR1 is SNHLY and CDR2 FYNNEI. CDR3: CASSEGRGFGDEQYF. As DNA, the CDR3 is TGTGCCAGCAGTGAGGGGCGGGGCTTCGGGGACGAGCAGTACTTC.

The V gene is TRBV7-2, the J gene TRBJ1-1; possible D gene TRBD1, 5 bases. Germline values: CDR1 SGHTA, CDR2 FQGNSA. This CDR3 contains 15 residues. V shed 0 bases and J shed 10 bases, with 18 bases lying between them. CDR3 nucleotides: TGTGCCAGCAGCTTAGCGGCCGGGGGAGGAATGGTAGCTTTCTTT. It codes for CASSLAAGGGMVAFF.

For the CDR3, the DNA is TGCGCCAGCAGCCAAGATGGTATCAGTTCCAAAAACATTCAGTACTTC. It is translated as CASSQDGISSKNIQYF. V is TRBV4-1 and J is TRBJ2-4; no clear D gene. The CDR3 has 16 amino acids. V was trimmed by 0 bases and J by 2 bases, leaving 11 bases between them. The V gene's germline CDR1 is MGHRA and CDR2 YSYEKL.

V usage is TRBV6-2 or TRBV6-3 and J usage is TRBJ1-1; D is uncertain. The CDR3 loop spans 13 amino acids. Germline V gene sequence: CDR1 MNHEY, CDR2 SVGEGT. The V end was cut by 5 bases, the J end by 6 bases, with 13 bases between. CDR3 region: CASSHIGAAEAFF. The CDR3 region has the DNA TGTGCCAGCAGTCACATCGGTGCGGCTGAAGCTTTCTTT.

The chain carries TRBV9 and TRBJ2-1; D may be TRBD1 (7 bases). Germline V lookup: CDR1 SGDLS, CDR2 YYNGEE. This CDR3 is built from 14 residues. V gave up 0 bases and J gave up 9 bases, with 13 bases separating them. The CDR3 loop is CASSVVQGTREQFF. CDR3 nucleotide sequence: TGTGCCAGCAGCGTAGTACAGGGGACTCGTGAGCAGTTCTTC.

The chain uses TRBV7-9 and TRBJ1-5; TRBD1 is a possible D gene (5 bases). V lost 1 base and J 1 base, leaving 5 bases between the germline ends. The CDR3 has 14 amino acids. Germline CDR1 and CDR2: SEHNR and FQNEAQ (reference sequence). The CDR3 sequence: CASSLDRSNQPQHF. The CDR3 bases are TGTGCCAGCAGCTTAGACAGGAGCAATCAGCCCCAGCATTTT.